What follows are 5 T cell receptor beta chains derived from one specimen sequenced in a study of PD-1 blockade in classical Hodgkin lymphoma. Brentuximab vedotin exposure varied among the patients, all of whom had relapsed after autologous stem cell transplantation. Magnetic negative selection purified CD4+ T cells from thawed PBMCs. The assay was immunoSEQ multiplex PCR, and TCRdb's table has in-frame clones only and misses some. The sample shows about 35,000 clones, around nine tenths of them seen only once. Source: CD4+ T cells from blood, taken at baseline. These receptors were collected from a human donor with classical Hodgkin lymphoma.

The chain combines TRBV10-1 with TRBJ1-4, with 7 bases identical to TRBD1. CDR3 length equals 21 residues. Germline CDR1 reads WNHNN; CDR2 reads SYGVQD (reference sequence). The J segment lost 2 bases and the V segment lost 9 bases, leaving 27 bases of the junction unmatched. CDR3: CARASQGEWTFRWLTNEKLFF. CDR3 coding DNA: TGCGCCAGGGCATCTCAGGGGGAGTGGACTTTTCGGTGGTTGACTAATGAAAAACTGTTTTTT.

V is TRBV7-9 and J is TRBJ2-3, with TRBD2 matching 10 bases. Germline CDR1 SEHNR, CDR2 FQNEAQ (reference sequence). Losses at the gene ends were 4 bases for V and 4 bases for J; bases not matched to a gene: 8. The CDR3 extends over 16 amino acids. CDR3 loop: CASSSFPSGSADTQYF. In DNA, the CDR3 is TGTGCCAGCAGCTCGTTTCCTAGCGGGAGCGCAGATACGCAGTATTTT.

The gene calls are TRBV7-8 and TRBJ1-3; 7 bases are shared with TRBD1. The germline CDR1 and CDR2 sequences are SGHVS and FQNEAQ. The CDR3 extends over 19 amino acids. The V segment lost 2 bases and the J segment 4 bases; nucleotides outside the gene matches: 17. The CDR3 coding sequence is TGTGCCAGCAGCTTAAGTTCGAGACAGGGCCGAATAATCGGAAACACCATATATTTT. This codes for CASSLSSRQGRIIGNTIYF.

The J gene is TRBJ2-5, the V gene TRBV10-3; 8 bases agree with TRBD1. The CDR3 totals 13 residues. CDR1 ENHRY and CDR2 SYGVKD come from the germline V gene. V shed 4 bases, J shed 5 bases, and the junction held 3 bases outside the gene matches. This chain's CDR3 is CAISGTGSETQYF. CDR3 sequence (DNA): TGTGCCATCAGTGGGACAGGGTCCGAGACCCAGTACTTC.

The rearrangement uses TRBV4-1 and TRBJ2-5; TRBD2 matches 7 bases. The CDR3 is 15 amino acids. Germline V gene sequence: CDR1 MGHRA, CDR2 YSYEKL. The trim removed 4 bases at V and 5 bases at J, leaving 10 bases unmatched. The CDR3 protein is CASSLTQTSRETQYF. The CDR3, as DNA: TGCGCCAGCAGCCTAACCCAGACTAGCAGGGAGACCCAGTACTTC.